What follows are 20 T cell receptor beta chains derived from one specimen sequenced in a study of cytomegalovirus exposure and HLA in healthy donors. The protocol was immunoSEQ multiplex PCR, while the TCRdb copy is restricted to in-frame clones and leaves out a portion. The sample records approximately 170,000 clones, about 90% being singletons. Sequencing was performed on PBMCs. These receptors were obtained from a young woman in good health and CMV-seropositive.

The rearrangement uses TRBV28 and TRBJ2-2; 7 bases match TRBD1. V shed 1 base, J shed 5 bases, and the junction held 7 bases outside the gene matches. The CDR3 extends over 16 amino acids. The germline V gene encodes CDR1 MDHEN and CDR2 SYDVKM. CDR3 residues: CASSLYTGARTGELFF. In nucleotides, the CDR3 is TGTGCCAGCAGTTTATATACAGGGGCTCGAACCGGGGAGCTGTTTTTT.

CDR3 region: CASGGLAANTGELFF. The CDR3 DNA is TGTGCCAGCGGAGGACTAGCGGCGAACACCGGGGAGCTGTTTTTT. The V gene is TRBV6-6, the J gene TRBJ2-2; the match to TRBD2 covers 10 bases. The CDR3 is 15 amino acids. V gave up 8 bases and J gave up 0 bases; unmatched junction bases: 3. From germline, CDR1 is MNHNY and CDR2 SVGAGI (reference sequence).

This chain joins TRBV7-9 and TRBJ2-1; possibly TRBD2 for D (5 bases). Germline CDR1 SEHNR, CDR2 FQNEAQ (reference sequence). This CDR3 is built from 11 residues. V lost 5 bases and J 10 bases, leaving 9 bases between the germline ends. The CDR3 loop is CASSPSGEQFF. The CDR3 DNA follows: TGTGCCAGCAGCCCATCGGGGGAGCAGTTCTTC.

The chain couples TRBV25-1 to TRBJ2-1, with TRBD1 as a possible D gene (5 bases). Trimming took off 0 bases at V and 16 bases at J, with 16 bases between the two ends. The V gene's germline CDR1 is MGHDK and CDR2 SYGVNS. The CDR3 is 13 amino acids. The CDR3 loop reads CASSEYWGPPGFF. CDR3 in DNA: TGTGCCAGCAGTGAATATTGGGGCCCTCCCGGCTTCTTC.

The chain couples TRBV19 to TRBJ2-2, with D perhaps matching TRBD2 (6 bases). CDR1 is LNHDA and CDR2 is SQIVND in the germline V gene (reference sequence). The CDR3 extends over 15 amino acids. Trimming removed 1 base from V and 3 bases from J, with 9 bases in between. In DNA, the CDR3 is TGTGCCAGTAGTATAGCTATAGCGGACACCGGGGAGCTGTTTTTT. Translating it yields CASSIAIADTGELFF.

The genes are TRBV6-1 and TRBJ2-7; 11 positions match TRBD1. Germline values: CDR1 MNHNS, CDR2 SASEGT. The CDR3 sequence is 15 residues long. The trim removed 6 bases at V and 4 bases at J, leaving 8 bases unmatched. DNA for the CDR3: TGTGCCAGCAGGTATAGAGGGACAGGGGGATACGAGCAGTACTTC. It specifies CASRYRGTGGYEQYF.

This clone was counted a single time. The V and J genes are TRBV19 and TRBJ1-2; 9 bases align to TRBD1. Germline trimming cut 0 bases from V and 2 bases from J; bases unmatched to any gene: 4. The CDR3 length is 16 residues. The germline V gene has CDR1 LNHDA and CDR2 SQIVND (reference sequence). The chain's CDR3 is CASSIEPGQGNYGYTF. The CDR3, as DNA: TGTGCCAGTAGTATAGAGCCGGGACAGGGAAACTATGGCTACACCTTC.

The chain recombines TRBV4-3 with TRBJ2-5; 7 bases map to TRBD1. Per the germline V gene, CDR1 is LGHNA and CDR2 is YSLEER. The junction had 9 bases not matched to a gene; V was cut back by 0 bases and J by 2 bases. CDR3 length: 17 amino acids. The CDR3 loop is CASSQDSLGTAQETQYF. The CDR3 nucleotides read TGCGCCAGCAGCCAAGACTCCTTGGGGACAGCTCAAGAGACCCAGTACTTC.

The chain uses TRBV28 and TRBJ2-2; 7 bases fit TRBD1. Germline CDR1 MDHEN, CDR2 SYDVKM. The CDR3 is made up of 18 amino acids. V shed 5 bases, J shed 4 bases, and the junction held 16 bases outside the gene matches. In DNA form, the CDR3 reads TGTGCCAGCAGTCCCAAACCTGAATTTACAGGGGTCACCGGGGAGCTGTTTTTT. The encoded protein is CASSPKPEFTGVTGELFF. The whole variable domain, filled in from reference TRBV28 and TRBJ2-2, reads DVKVTQSSRYLVKRTGEKVFLECVQDMDHENMFWYRQDPGLGLRLIYFSYDVKMKEKGDIPEGYSVSREKKERFSLILESASTNQTSMYLCASSPKPEFTGVTGELFFGEGSRLTVL.

The V and J genes are TRBV9 and TRBJ2-7, with 7 bases identical to TRBD2. The CDR3 spans 15 residues. CDR1 SGDLS and CDR2 YYNGEE come from the germline V gene. V trimming: 4 bases; J trimming: 5 bases; junction bases outside the gene matches: 12. The CDR3 region is CASSRLAGLTNEQYF. CDR3 coding DNA: TGTGCCAGCAGCCGATTAGCGGGCCTTACCAACGAGCAGTACTTC.

In regard to this clone: At the DNA level, this CDR3 is encoded by other sequences in the same sample as well. This chain uses TRBV7-2 with TRBJ2-5; D unclear. Trimming took off 1 base at V and 2 bases at J, with 5 bases between the two ends. The CDR3 totals 13 residues. Germline V gene data show CDR1 as SGHTA and CDR2 as FQGNSA. The DNA of the CDR3 is TGTGCCAGCAGCTTAGGAGTGCAAGAGACCCAGTACTTC. Encoded protein: CASSLGVQETQYF.

This sequence joins TRBV30 and TRBJ2-3, with TRBD2 identical over 8 bases. The CDR3 has 13 amino acids. In germline, CDR1 is GTSNPN, CDR2 SVGIG (reference sequence). V was pared by 0 bases and J by 4 bases, with 0 bases of the junction left unmatched. CDR3 in DNA: TGTGCCTGGAGTGTAGCGGGGGCAGATACGCAGTATTTT. It yields the protein CAWSVAGADTQYF.

The chain links TRBV7-9 to TRBJ1-4, with 7 bases that match TRBD1. V shed 1 base, J shed 5 bases, and the junction held 7 bases outside the gene matches. The CDR3 consists of 16 residues. Germline V gene lookup returns CDR1 SEHNR and CDR2 FQNEAQ (reference sequence). CDR3 region: CASSLGRTTGNEKLFF. The DNA of the CDR3 is TGTGCCAGCAGCTTAGGAAGGACGACAGGGAATGAAAAACTGTTTTTT.

The chain is built from TRBV6-5 and TRBJ2-7; a possible D gene is TRBD1 (6 bases). V was trimmed by 2 bases and J by 0 bases, leaving 8 bases between them. Per germline, CDR1 MNHEY and CDR2 SVGAGI. The CDR3 loop spans 14 amino acids. This CDR3 reads CASSYGTNSYEQYF. The CDR3 coding sequence is TGTGCCAGCAGTTACGGGACAAACTCCTACGAGCAGTACTTC.

This chain joins TRBV4-3 and TRBJ2-1; D is uncertain. The V gene's germline CDR1 is LGHNA and CDR2 YSLEER. This CDR3 comprises 14 residues. V was trimmed by 1 base and J by 7 bases, leaving 11 bases between them. The CDR3 loop is CASSQGSFDNEQFF. CDR3 coding DNA: TGCGCCAGCAGCCAAGGAAGCTTTGATAATGAGCAGTTCTTC.

The chain couples TRBV5-6 to TRBJ1-1, with D uncertain. V lost 0 bases to trimming and J lost 5 bases, with 11 bases between them. CDR3 length: 14 amino acids. The V gene's germline CDR1 is SGHDT and CDR2 YYEEEE. CDR3 in amino acids: CASSLEPRWTEAFF. The CDR3 DNA reads as TGTGCCAGCAGCTTGGAGCCCCGATGGACTGAAGCTTTCTTT.

The V call is TRBV5-6, the J call TRBJ2-7; no firm D call. V was clipped by 4 bases and J by 5 bases, with 7 bases between them. Germline CDR1 SGHDT, CDR2 YYEEEE. CDR3 length equals 11 residues. CDR3 amino acids: CASSRYDEQYF. For the CDR3, the DNA is TGTGCCAGCAGCCGGTACGACGAGCAGTACTTC.

The chain's CDR3 is CASSPWTGGRNTIYF. The CDR3 DNA reads as TGTGCCAGCAGTCCTTGGACAGGGGGAAGGAACACCATATATTTT. The chain uses TRBV28 and TRBJ1-3; 10 bases map to TRBD1. V was clipped by 5 bases and J by 7 bases; unmatched bases: 8. The CDR3 is 15 amino acids. Germline V gives CDR1 MDHEN, CDR2 SYDVKM.

The chain recombines TRBV4-1 with TRBJ2-3; D gene ambiguous. The V and J ends lost 4 bases and 2 bases respectively, with 10 bases between them. CDR3 length: 14 residues. CDR1 and CDR2 (germline): MGHRA, YSYEKL. DNA for the CDR3: TGCGCCAGCAGCCCGACTGGATACACAGATACGCAGTATTTT. This gives the protein CASSPTGYTDTQYF.

This chain uses TRBV7-2 with TRBJ2-5; perhaps TRBD2 as D (7 bases). CDR1 is SGHTA and CDR2 is FQGNSA in the germline V gene. V gave up 1 base and J gave up 2 bases, with 14 bases separating them. The CDR3 consists of 16 residues. CDR3 nucleotides: TGTGCCAGCAGCTTAGTAATGGCGGGGGCTCAAGAGACCCAGTACTTC. Residues: CASSLVMAGAQETQYF.